The present TCR beta chain was sequenced within a study of shared clonotypes between healthy human individuals. Notes on the study in general: It was expected that sequencing depth would affect clonotype sharing among donors. Naive subsets generally had larger estimated richness than memory subsets.

Naive CD8 cells lacked CD45RO and underwent positive selection for CCR7, leaving out terminally differentiated effector memory CD45RA+ cells. Assay: immunoSEQ multiplex PCR; the TCRdb copy retains only in-frame clones and omits some. The data show over 2,000,000 clones, 80% to 95% seen once. The V gene lost 2 bases and the J gene lost 3 bases, with 12 bases spanning the gap. CDR3 length: 14 residues. CDR1 is SGHKS, CDR2 YYEKEE, per germline (reference sequence). Of note for this clone: Antigen: not known.

The chain employs TRBV5-5 and TRBJ2-7; possibly TRBD1 for D (5 bases). Sample: naive CD8+ T cells from PBMCs. This clonotype originated in a man aged 18-30 years in good health. Some clones in this sample may be carry-over from other donors' samples. As DNA, the CDR3 is TGTGCCAGCAGCTTTGCAGGGTCCTTCTACGAGCAGTACTTC. Encoded protein: CASSFAGSFYEQYF.